This TCR beta chain is drawn from a study of blood T cell repertoires in COVID-19. Turning to the study itself: Donors in the United States, Italy and Spain gave samples during acute or convalescent COVID-19.

Original processing notes: Amplification from reference gene primers served as the basis for estimated nucleated cell counts. Libraries were prepared by immunoSEQ multiplex PCR; TCRdb keeps only in-frame clonotypes and omits some of them. V and J calls and clone size are those listed in that table; D and trimming were worked out from the DNA. Among over 150,000 clones listed, approximately 91% were seen once. This CDR3 has 15 residues. Germline V lookup: CDR1 MNHEY, CDR2 SVGAGI. The V and J ends lost 6 bases and 4 bases, in that order; junction bases with no gene match: 6. This clone has only a few counts.

This clonotype originated in a man aged 18 to 29 with acute or convalescent COVID-19. The genes are TRBV6-5 and TRBJ1-3; TRBD1 agrees at 10 bases. The sequenced material came from peripheral blood. The CDR3 nucleotides are TGTGCCAGCAGCGCGGGGACAGGGGTCGGAAACACCATATATTTT. Its protein product is CASSAGTGVGNTIYF.